These 25 T cell receptor beta chains came from one sample sequenced in a study of T cell repertoires in cytomegalovirus infection. TCRdb re-derived calls from the reads in MiXCR, one entry per CDR3 protein. Here the sample spans almost 90,000 distinct CDR3 sequences, 25% to 30% being singletons. The antigens of these receptors remain unknown. The specimen comprised CD8+ T cells from cultured PBMCs, sampled from culture after CMV antigen stimulation. The receptors here all came from a human donor in good health (CMV status not recorded). Some clones in this sample may be carry-over from other donors' samples.

This chain connects TRBV5-1 to TRBJ1-1, with D maybe TRBD1 (5 bases). Trimming cost V 4 bases and J 11 bases, with 21 bases left between them. This CDR3 is built from 14 residues. Germline-derived CDR1 and CDR2 are SGHRS and YFSETQ. CDR3 nucleotide sequence: TGCGCCAGCAGCCCGGGGGTGGAGCCCACTGTTGCTTTCTTT. Amino acids: CASSPGVEPTVAFF.

This clonotype was seen a few times. J is TRBJ2-3 and V is TRBV27, with TRBD1 matching over 12 bases. CDR1 MNHEY and CDR2 SMNVEV come from the germline V gene (reference sequence). V lost 6 bases to trimming and J lost 5 bases; unmatched junction nucleotides: 9. The CDR3 is made up of 16 amino acids. Here the CDR3 DNA reads TGTGCCAGCAGGCAGGGGACAGGGGGCTCGAAAGATACGCAGTATTTT. As protein: CASRQGTGGSKDTQYF.

CDR3 residues: CASSLGRGDEQYF. CDR3 coding DNA: TGTGCCAGCAGTTTGGGCAGGGGCGACGAGCAGTACTTC. The chain joins TRBV27 to TRBJ2-7; TRBD1 might be the D (6 bases). Trimming left V 3 bases short and J 5 bases short, with 11 bases between. Germline CDR1 reads MNHEY; CDR2 reads SMNVEV (reference sequence). The CDR3 length is 13 residues.

The chain is built from TRBV19 and TRBJ1-5; 7 nucleotides agree with TRBD1. This CDR3 spans 19 amino acids. Germline CDR1 is LNHDA and CDR2 is SQIVND (reference sequence). The V and J ends lost 4 bases and 7 bases, in that order; junction bases with no gene match: 22. In DNA form, the CDR3 reads TGTGCCAGTAGTAATGACAGGGCGAGGGTTTTATCCCCAAGCCAGCCCCAGCATTTT. Its protein is CASSNDRARVLSPSQPQHF.

This clonotype has just one count. The chain is built from TRBV15 and TRBJ2-2; D is unresolved. V lost 3 bases and J 4 bases, leaving 12 bases between the germline ends. CDR1 and CDR2 from the germline V gene are LNHNV and YYDKDF (reference sequence). The CDR3 sequence is 15 residues long. Here the CDR3 reads CATSSREVLTGELFF. The DNA for the CDR3 is TGTGCCACCAGCAGTCGCGAGGTCCTCACCGGGGAGCTGTTTTTT.

The V gene is TRBV6-5, the J gene TRBJ2-4; maybe TRBD2 (6 bases). Germline V CDR1 and CDR2: MNHEY, SVGAGI. V lost 6 bases and J lost 1, with 10 bases in between. The CDR3 is 14 residues long. CDR3 bases: TGTGCCAGCAGCCCCGGGACTGCCAAAAACATTCAGTACTTC. Its translation is CASSPGTAKNIQYF.

A few counts support this clonotype. This rearrangement joins TRBV7-8 to TRBJ2-1, with a tentative D call TRBD2 (5 bases). Looked up from germline, CDR1 is SGHVS and CDR2 is FQNEAQ. Trimming stripped 1 base from V and 9 bases from J, with 10 bases between. CDR3 length: 13 amino acids. The CDR3 spells CASSLVASGEQFF. In DNA, the CDR3 is TGTGCCAGCAGCTTAGTGGCGAGCGGTGAGCAGTTCTTC. Combining the CDR3 with reference TRBV7-8 and TRBJ2-1 gives the whole variable domain GAGVSQSPRYKVAKRGQDVALRCDPISGHVSLFWYQQALGQGPEFLTYFQNEAQLDKSGLPSDRFFAERPEGSVSTLKIQRTQQEDSAVYLCASSLVASGEQFFGPGTRLTVL.

The rearrangement uses TRBV7-2 and TRBJ1-1; the D is unclear. The ends were cut back, 4 bases at V and 10 bases at J, with 16 bases in the middle. There are 13 residues in the CDR3. The germline gives CDR1 SGHTA, CDR2 FQGNSA. CDR3 region: CASSSWRSQGAFF. The CDR3 DNA reads TGTGCCAGCAGCTCCTGGAGGAGTCAAGGAGCTTTCTTT. Full variable domain (remainder filled in from reference TRBV7-2 and TRBJ1-1): GAGVSQSPSNKVTEKGKDVELRCDPISGHTALYWYRQSLGQGLEFLIYFQGNSAPDKSGLPSDRFSAERTGGSVSTLTIQRTQQEDSAVYLCASSSWRSQGAFFGQGTRLTVV.

The chain has TRBV5-5 and TRBJ2-7; D might be TRBD1 or TRBD2, each matching 6 bases. CDR1 is SGHKS, CDR2 YYEKEE, per germline (reference sequence). Trimming took off 0 bases at V and 2 bases at J, with 15 bases between the two ends. CDR3 length: 16 residues. CDR3 DNA sequence: TGTGCCAGCAGCTTGGTGGCGGGACATCTCCCCTACGAGCAGTACTTC. The encoded protein is CASSLVAGHLPYEQYF.

CDR3 DNA sequence: TGTGCCAGTAATGGCGGCTCCTCTGGAAACACCATATATTTT. Translated, it gives CASNGGSSGNTIYF. The rearrangement uses TRBV19 and TRBJ1-3; D call uncertain. Germline V gives CDR1 LNHDA, CDR2 SQIVND (reference sequence). The CDR3 extends over 14 amino acids. V lost 7 bases and J 0 bases, leaving 10 bases between the germline ends. Complete variable domain (other parts from reference TRBV19 and TRBJ1-3): DGGITQSPKYLFRKEGQNVTLSCEQNLNHDAMYWYRQDPGQGLRLIYYSQIVNDFQKGDIAEGYSVSREKKESFPLTVTSAQKNPTAFYLCASNGGSSGNTIYFGEGSWLTVV.

The rearrangement joins TRBV5-8 to TRBJ2-7; D is ambiguous. CDR1 and CDR2 (germline): SGHTS, YDEGEE. V was pared by 6 bases and J by 3 bases, with 10 bases between. The CDR3 has 12 amino acids. The CDR3, as DNA: TGTGCCAGCAACGCCGAATACTACGAGCAGTACTTC. Protein product: CASNAEYYEQYF.

This rearrangement joins TRBV6-8 to TRBJ1-5, with D possibly matching TRBD1 (5 bases). Germline CDR1 MNHGY, CDR2 SAAAGT. Trimming took off 9 bases at V and 2 bases at J, with 11 bases between the two ends. The length of the CDR3 is 13 residues. Here the CDR3 reads CASGTGGNQPQHF. The DNA for the CDR3 is TGTGCCAGTGGGACGGGAGGCAATCAGCCCCAGCATTTT.

J is TRBJ2-2 and V is TRBV6-1; TRBD1 agrees at 10 bases. The trim removed 5 bases at V and 7 bases at J, leaving 7 bases unmatched. The CDR3 contains 15 residues. Germline-derived CDR1 and CDR2 are MNHNS and SASEGT. For the CDR3, the DNA is TGTGCCAGCAGTCTTGGGACAGGGGTAGGCGGGGAGCTGTTTTTT. The encoded protein is CASSLGTGVGGELFF.

This chain uses TRBV18 with TRBJ2-7; the D gene is possibly TRBD1 (6 bases). The CDR3 is made up of 15 amino acids. Germline assignment: CDR1 KGHSH and CDR2 LQKENI. V lost 3 bases and J lost 0, with 12 bases in between. Here the CDR3 DNA reads TGTGCCAGCTCACCGTACAGGGTCGGCTCCTACGAGCAGTACTTC. It is translated as CASSPYRVGSYEQYF.

This chain uses TRBV5-6 with TRBJ2-7; the D is unclear. V shed 0 bases and J shed 9 bases, with 16 bases lying between them. Per germline, CDR1 SGHDT and CDR2 YYEEEE. The CDR3 runs 14 residues. CDR3 in DNA: TGTGCCAGCAGCTTGGGTGGGCCGGAATGGGGGCAGTACTTC. This gives the protein CASSLGGPEWGQYF.

As for this clonotype: Just one base apart from a much larger clone, this may be a read error. This chain uses TRBV2 with TRBJ2-2; no firm D call. Germline V lookup: CDR1 SNHLY, CDR2 FYNNEI. The CDR3 length is 14 residues. CDR3 coding DNA: TGTGTCAGCAGGCCCGGACGGGCCACCGGGGAGCTGTTTTTT. It yields the protein CVSRPGRATGELFF.

The chain joins TRBV20-1 to TRBJ2-7; D not resolved. Germline CDR1 reads DFQATT; CDR2 reads SNEGSKA (reference sequence). V lost 5 bases and J 0 bases, leaving 11 bases between the germline ends. The CDR3 runs 13 residues. The CDR3 region is CSASGFNSYEQYF. CDR3 nucleotide sequence: TGCAGTGCTTCAGGTTTTAACTCCTACGAGCAGTACTTC.

This clonotype turned up a few times. The chain links TRBV27 to TRBJ2-1; TRBD2 aligns across 10 bases. This CDR3 spans 15 amino acids. In germline, CDR1 is MNHEY, CDR2 SMNVEV (reference sequence). V shed 6 bases, J shed 8 bases, and the junction held 10 bases outside the gene matches. CDR3 DNA: TGTGCCAGCAGCTTCCCTAGCGGGGGAGGAGATGAGCAGTTCTTC. Translated, it gives CASSFPSGGGDEQFF.

The rearrangement joins TRBV29-1 to TRBJ1-2; no clear D gene. The CDR3 has 11 amino acids. Germline V gene data show CDR1 as SQVTM and CDR2 as ANQGSEA. The V end lost 4 bases, the J end lost 1 base, and 4 bases lay between the germline ends. This CDR3 is CSVANNYGYTF. As DNA, the CDR3 is TGCAGCGTTGCTAATAACTATGGCTACACCTTC.

This clonotype was seen a handful of times. This sequence joins TRBV4-1 and TRBJ2-1; 8 positions agree with TRBD2. The CDR3 covers 16 residues. Germline V lookup: CDR1 MGHRA, CDR2 YSYEKL. With 0 bases clipped from V and 5 bases from J, the junction kept 6 bases outside the gene matches. The CDR3 sequence is CASSQERGGNDNEQFF. CDR3 nucleotides: TGCGCCAGCAGCCAAGAACGCGGGGGGAATGACAATGAGCAGTTCTTC.

The chain links TRBV5-1 to TRBJ1-1; no clear D gene. Germline CDR1 and CDR2: SGHRS and YFSETQ. The CDR3 has 15 residues. The V end was cut by 0 bases, the J end by 0 bases, with 9 bases between. CDR3 bases: TGCGCCAGCAGCTTGGGGGCCAGGATGAACACTGAAGCTTTCTTT. Translating it yields CASSLGARMNTEAFF.

The genes are TRBV27 and TRBJ1-2; maybe TRBD1 (5 bases). CDR3 length: 13 residues. V gave up 7 bases and J gave up 5 bases, with 14 bases separating them. CDR1 is MNHEY, CDR2 SMNVEV, per germline (reference sequence). CDR3 nucleotide sequence: TGTGCCAGCAAGGAGGGGCTTGGGTATGGCTACACCTTC. It specifies CASKEGLGYGYTF.

There are a few counts of this clonotype. The chain uses TRBV7-2 and TRBJ2-7, with 10 bases that match TRBD2. Losses at the gene ends were 4 bases for V and 0 bases for J; bases not matched to a gene: 6. CDR3 length equals 16 residues. Germline lookup yields CDR1 SGHTA and CDR2 FQGNSA. This CDR3 is CASSSSGLAASYEQYF. DNA for the CDR3: TGTGCCAGCAGCTCTTCTGGACTAGCGGCCTCCTACGAGCAGTACTTC.

This clonotype was recorded many times. The V call is TRBV20-1, the J call TRBJ2-3; no clear D. The CDR3 loop spans 13 amino acids. With 5 bases removed from V and 2 bases from J, the gap between germline ends came to 11 bases. CDR1 and CDR2 from the germline V gene are DFQATT and SNEGSKA (reference sequence). The CDR3 loop reads CSADDTFTDTQYF. The CDR3 DNA sequence: TGCAGTGCTGACGACACCTTCACAGATACGCAGTATTTT.

V is TRBV7-9 and J is TRBJ1-2; D unclear. This CDR3 region has 14 residues. Trimming shortened V by 5 bases and J by 6 bases, and 16 bases separated the two germline ends. Germline CDR1 SEHNR, CDR2 FQNEAQ (reference sequence). The CDR3 region is CASSRPSPSHGYTF. DNA for the CDR3: TGTGCCAGCAGCCGGCCATCTCCATCCCATGGCTACACCTTC.